This T cell receptor (beta chain) is from a study of Ad26.COV2.S vaccination and SARS-CoV-2 variants (dated by TCRdb to the early 2020s). For the wider study: Vaccine-arm donors came from COV1001, a multicentre, randomized, double-blind, placebo-controlled phase I-IIa trial of Ad26.COV2.S in healthy adults. Ad26.COV2.S was administered intramuscularly at a dose of 5x10^10 or 1x10^11 viral particles, either as one shot or as two shots given 56 days apart. TCRbeta repertoire sequencing was used to assess the specificity and breadth of SARS-CoV-2-reactive T cell receptors after Ad26.COV2.S vaccination. A total of around 32 samples were included in the TCR-sequenced set, comprising around 19 Ad26.COV2.S vaccine recipients, 5 placebo recipients and 8 SARS-CoV-2 convalescent individuals. Trial participants were randomized into five groups of five, in which low-dose or high-dose Ad26.COV2.S was given once or twice, or placebo was given on both occasions. Throughout the experiments and outcome assessment, investigators stayed blinded to trial group allocation.

TCRbeta CDR3 regions were sequenced with the immunoSEQ Assay. After extraction, genomic DNA underwent amplification by bias-controlled multiplex PCR, followed by high-throughput sequencing. Processing in the source paper ran as follows. To quantify the absolute abundance of every unique TCRbeta CDR3 region, sequences were collapsed and filtered. T cell fraction was estimated by normalizing TCRbeta template counts to usable DNA, which was measured by amplifying reference genes present in all nucleated cells. Repertoire TCRs were annotated as SARS-CoV-2-specific when V gene, CDR3 amino acid sequence and J gene were exactly matched to a known reactive TCR set. The reference SARS-CoV-2 TCR set came from MIRA and was filtered for enrichment in COVID-19-positive ImmuneCODE repertoires, removing public or cross-reactive TCRs. Using the MIRA antigens, annotated TCRs were further analysed by specific ORF or by position within an ORF. Breadth was defined as the number of annotated unique rearrangements divided by the total number of unique productive rearrangements, and depth was defined as the summed frequency of the annotated unique rearrangements. TCR breadth was compared between groups using two-sided Wilcoxon rank-sum tests. Sourced from immuneACCESS, this table was stored by TCRdb with only in-frame sequences that have V and J called. A share of the clones is absent; for the studies checked, an unresolved V gene accounts for under half, and the remainder has no known explanation. V, J and clone size are those of that table, while D and trimming were read from the DNA. This sample lists hundreds of thousands of clones; 85% to 90% were detected once. The ten most abundant clones make up around 4.5% of the sample.

Taken from cysteine to phenylalanine, the CDR3 has 15 residues. Solely the CDR3 DNA is kept, with 45 bases framed from the first base. V was cut back by 4 bases and J by 2 bases, leaving a gap of 13 bases between them. Taken from the germline V gene, the CDR1 and CDR2 loops are MGHRA and YSYEKL. The paper as a whole reports these results and caveats: The study was not powered for comparison of responses between vaccine doses or regimens. Non-spike TCR breadth was comparable between vaccine and placebo recipients, consistent with the vaccine containing only spike. According to the authors, total T cell responses may have been underestimated by the TCR breadth and depth analyses. Compared with placebo recipients, Ad26.COV2.S recipients showed higher spike-specific TCR breadth (P = 0.0014). After vaccination, spike-specific CD8+ and CD4+ T cell responses were reported to show substantial breadth.

The treatment or condition tag for this specimen amounts to: about 20 received Ad26.COV2.S at low or high dose, single or two shots; 5 received placebo; per-sample allocation not given. For vaccine and placebo recipients, the sequenced repertoires came from samples collected on day 63 after the first injection. In Cohort 1b, 25 adults aged 18-55 years were enrolled at a single site in Boston, USA, between 29 July and 7 August 2020. Ad26.COV2.S was a replication-incompetent adenovirus type 26 vector that expressed a prefusion-stabilized SARS-CoV-2 spike protein derived from the original Wuhan strain. Turning to this clone: Which antigen it targets is not known. Per-base qualities were not stored, and no clone one base away is much larger.

This TCR came from a person aged 18-65 years who received the Ad26.COV2.S COVID-19 vaccine or a placebo. The sample was peripheral blood, taken in a trial of Ad26.COV2.S vaccine versus placebo. The rearranged chain carries TRBV4-1 and TRBJ2-3; the D gene is not confidently resolved. The CDR3 region reads CASSPQGPDTDTQYF. The nucleotide sequence reads as follows: TGCGCCAGCAGCCCCCAAGGTCCGGACACAGATACGCAGTATTTT.